This T cell receptor beta chain was captured by sequencing in a study of shared T cell receptors in the human thymus. The CDR3 runs to 15 residues. CDR1 and CDR2 from the germline V gene are SQVTM and ANQGSEA. V lost 7 bases and J lost 4, with 20 bases in between. Sequencing was performed with immunoSEQ multiplex PCR; in TCRdb, only in-frame clones are kept and a portion is missing. Altogether about 380,000 clones are present, around 95% being singletons, with the ten largest covering approximately 0.018%. The sample consisted of thymocytes. V is TRBV29-1 and J is TRBJ2-1, with D possibly being TRBD1 (6 bases). The receptor was isolated from a human donor. This chain's CDR3 is CSAACWTAVYNEQFF. Written as DNA, the CDR3 is TGCAGCGCCGCCTGCTGGACAGCCGTTTACAATGAGCAGTTCTTC.